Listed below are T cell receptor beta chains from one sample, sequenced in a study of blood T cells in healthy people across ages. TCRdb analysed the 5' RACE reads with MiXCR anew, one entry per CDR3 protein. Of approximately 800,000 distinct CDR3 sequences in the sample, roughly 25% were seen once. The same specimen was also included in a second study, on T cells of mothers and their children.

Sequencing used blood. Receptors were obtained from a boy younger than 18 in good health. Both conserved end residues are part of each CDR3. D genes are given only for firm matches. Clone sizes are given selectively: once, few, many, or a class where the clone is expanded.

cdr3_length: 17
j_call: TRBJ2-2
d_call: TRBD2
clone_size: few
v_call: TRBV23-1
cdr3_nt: TGCGCCAGCAGTCAGAAAGCCGGGACTAGCTGCACCGGGGAGCTGTTTTTT
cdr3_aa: CASSQKAGTSCTGELFF

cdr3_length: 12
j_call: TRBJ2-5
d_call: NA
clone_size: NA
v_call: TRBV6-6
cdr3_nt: TGTGCCAGCAATAACGGGGGCGAGACCCAGTACTTC
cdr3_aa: CASNNGGETQYF

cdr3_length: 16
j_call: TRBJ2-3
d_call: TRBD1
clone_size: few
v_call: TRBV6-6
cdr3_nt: TGTGCCAGCAGTTACGGAGGACAGGGGTTGCCAGATACGCAGTATTTT
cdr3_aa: CASSYGGQGLPDTQYF

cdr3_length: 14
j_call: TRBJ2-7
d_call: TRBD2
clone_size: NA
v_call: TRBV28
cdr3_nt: TGTGCCAGCAGAAGACTAGCGGGGACCTACGAGCAGTACTTC
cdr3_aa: CASRRLAGTYEQYF

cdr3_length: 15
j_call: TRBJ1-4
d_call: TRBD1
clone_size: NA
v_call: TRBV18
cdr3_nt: TGTGCCAGCTCACCACCGGGACAGCGGGAGGAAAAACTGTTTTTT
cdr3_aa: CASSPPGQREEKLFF

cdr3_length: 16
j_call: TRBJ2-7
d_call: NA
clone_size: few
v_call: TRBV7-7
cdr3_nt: TGTGCCAGCAGCTTAGATCTGGCGGGGGACACCTACGAGCAGTACTTC
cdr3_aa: CASSLDLAGDTYEQYF

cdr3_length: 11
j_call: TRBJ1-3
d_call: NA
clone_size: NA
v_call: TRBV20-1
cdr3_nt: TGCAGTGCTAATTTCCCTAACACCATATATTTT
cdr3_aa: CSANFPNTIYF

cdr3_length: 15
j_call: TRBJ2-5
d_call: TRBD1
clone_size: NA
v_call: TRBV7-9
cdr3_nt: TGTGCCAGCAGCTTAGTGCCGGGACAGCTAGAGACCCAGTACTTC
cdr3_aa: CASSLVPGQLETQYF

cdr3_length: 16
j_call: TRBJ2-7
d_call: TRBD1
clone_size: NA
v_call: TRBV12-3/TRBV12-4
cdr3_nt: TGTGCCAGCAGTTTAAGAGCGGGACAGGGACGGATCGGGCAGTACTTC
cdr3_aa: CASSLRAGQGRIGQYF

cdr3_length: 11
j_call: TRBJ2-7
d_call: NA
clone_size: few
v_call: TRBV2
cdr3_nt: TGTGCCAGCAGGGGCTTCAACGAGCAGTACTTC
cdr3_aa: CASRGFNEQYF

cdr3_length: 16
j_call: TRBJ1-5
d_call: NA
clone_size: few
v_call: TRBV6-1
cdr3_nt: TGTGCCAGCAGTCCTCCCGCCGGGTATAGCAATCAGCCCCAGCATTTT
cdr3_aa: CASSPPAGYSNQPQHF

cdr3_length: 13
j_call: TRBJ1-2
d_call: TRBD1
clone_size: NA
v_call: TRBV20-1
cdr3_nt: TGCAGTGCTAGAGATGGCGACAGGGTTGGCTACACCTTC
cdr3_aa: CSARDGDRVGYTF

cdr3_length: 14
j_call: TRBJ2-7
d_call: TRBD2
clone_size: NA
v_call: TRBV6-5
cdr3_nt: TGTGCCACCGGACTAGCGGGGTCTCTCTACGAGCAGTACTTC
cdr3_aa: CATGLAGSLYEQYF

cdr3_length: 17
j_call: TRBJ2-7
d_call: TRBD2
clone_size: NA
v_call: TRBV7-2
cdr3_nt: TGTGCCAGCAGCCCCGGAGGTAGGGCTAGCGGATCTCGCGCGCAGTACTTC
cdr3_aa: CASSPGGRASGSRAQYF

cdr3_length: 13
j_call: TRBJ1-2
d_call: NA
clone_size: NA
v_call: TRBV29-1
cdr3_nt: TGCAGCGTTGAAATGTTCTGGGCGGGGGGCTACACCTTC
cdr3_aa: CSVEMFWAGGYTF

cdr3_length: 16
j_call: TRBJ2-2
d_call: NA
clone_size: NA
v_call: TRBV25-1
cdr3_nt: TGTGCCAGCAGTGATTTTGGCAGGGGAGGCGCCGGGGAGCTGTTTTTT
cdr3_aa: CASSDFGRGGAGELFF

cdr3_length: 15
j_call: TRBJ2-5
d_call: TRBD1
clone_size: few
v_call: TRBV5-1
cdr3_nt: TGCGCCAGCAGCGCACTTCCAGGGGGCCAAGAGACCCAGTACTTC
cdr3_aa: CASSALPGGQETQYF

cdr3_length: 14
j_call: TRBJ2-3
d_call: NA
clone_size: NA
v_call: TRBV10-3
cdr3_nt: TGTGCCATCAGTGAGAACAAGGACACAGATACGCAGTATTTT
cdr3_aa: CAISENKDTDTQYF

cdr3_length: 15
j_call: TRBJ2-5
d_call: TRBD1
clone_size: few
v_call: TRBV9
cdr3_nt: TGTGCCAGCAGCCCGTGGACAGGGCGAAGTGGGACCCAGTACTTC
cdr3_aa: CASSPWTGRSGTQYF

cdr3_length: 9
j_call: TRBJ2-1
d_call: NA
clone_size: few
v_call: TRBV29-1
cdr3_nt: TGCAGCGTTGGGGAGGAGCAGTTCTTC
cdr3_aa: CSVGEEQFF

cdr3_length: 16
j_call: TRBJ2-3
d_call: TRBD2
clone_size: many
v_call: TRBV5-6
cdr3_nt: TGTGCCAGCAGCTTGGCAGCGGGGGCCCCCACAGATACGCAGTATTTT
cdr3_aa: CASSLAAGAPTDTQYF

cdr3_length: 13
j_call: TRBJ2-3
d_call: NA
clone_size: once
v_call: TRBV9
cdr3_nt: TGTGCCAGCAGCGTAGGGCCCCCGGATACGCAGTATTTT
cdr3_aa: CASSVGPPDTQYF

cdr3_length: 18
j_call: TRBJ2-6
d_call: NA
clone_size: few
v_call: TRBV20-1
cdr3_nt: TGCAGTGCTAGAGAACCGTCGCAACTCCACTCTGGGGCCAACGTCCTGACTTTC
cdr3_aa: CSAREPSQLHSGANVLTF

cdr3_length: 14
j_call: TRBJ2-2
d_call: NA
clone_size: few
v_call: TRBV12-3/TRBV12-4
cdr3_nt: TGTGCCAGCAGTTCGGGACGGACCACCGGGGAGCTGTTTTTT
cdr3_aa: CASSSGRTTGELFF

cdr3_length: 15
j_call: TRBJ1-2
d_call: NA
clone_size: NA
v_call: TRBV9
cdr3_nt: TGTGCCAGCAGCGTAGAAGCGAGGGAGAACTATGGCTACACCTTC
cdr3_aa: CASSVEARENYGYTF

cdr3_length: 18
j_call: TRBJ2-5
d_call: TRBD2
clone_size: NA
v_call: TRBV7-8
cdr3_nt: TGTGCCAGCAGCTTAGCCCCGCGGGAGAGCCCCCGGCGAAAGACCCAGTACTTC
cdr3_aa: CASSLAPRESPRRKTQYF

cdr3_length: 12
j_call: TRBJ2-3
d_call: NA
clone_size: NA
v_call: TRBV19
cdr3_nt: TGTGCCAGTAGTTCCAGAATGGATACGCAGTATTTT
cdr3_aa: CASSSRMDTQYF

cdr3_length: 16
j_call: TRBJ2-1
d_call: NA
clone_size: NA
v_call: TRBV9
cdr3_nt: TGTGCCAGCAGCGTAGACCCCGGGGGCTCTATTGCTGAGCAGTTCTTC
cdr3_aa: CASSVDPGGSIAEQFF

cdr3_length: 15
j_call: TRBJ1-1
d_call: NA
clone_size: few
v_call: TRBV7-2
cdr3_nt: TGTGCCAGCAGCCCAGACGGGGGTCCAAACACTGAAGCTTTCTTT
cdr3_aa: CASSPDGGPNTEAFF

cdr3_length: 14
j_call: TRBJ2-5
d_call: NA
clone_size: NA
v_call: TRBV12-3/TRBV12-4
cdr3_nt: TGTGCCAGCAACCCGGGGGGCCACCAAGAGACCCAGTACTTC
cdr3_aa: CASNPGGHQETQYF

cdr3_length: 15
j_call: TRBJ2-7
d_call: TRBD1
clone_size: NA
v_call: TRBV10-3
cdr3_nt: TGTGCCATCAGTGGAAAAGTGGGACAGGGGTACGAGCAGTACTTC
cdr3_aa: CAISGKVGQGYEQYF

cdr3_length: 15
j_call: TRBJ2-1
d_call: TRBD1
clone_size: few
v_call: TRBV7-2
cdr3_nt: TGTGCCAGCAGCTCCAGGACAGGGGGAATCCTTGAGCAGTTCTTC
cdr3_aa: CASSSRTGGILEQFF

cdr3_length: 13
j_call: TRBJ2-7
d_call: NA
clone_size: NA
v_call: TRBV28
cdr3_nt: TGTGCCAGCATCAAAGGCTCCCCGAACGAGCAGTACTTC
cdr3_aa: CASIKGSPNEQYF

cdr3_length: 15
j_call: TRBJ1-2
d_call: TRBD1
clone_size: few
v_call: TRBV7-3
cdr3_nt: TGTGCCAGCACTTCAGGGGGACCAGGAAACTATGGCTACACCTTC
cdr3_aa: CASTSGGPGNYGYTF

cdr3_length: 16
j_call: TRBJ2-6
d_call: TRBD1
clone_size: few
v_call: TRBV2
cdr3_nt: TGTGCCAGCACAGGACAGGGATATACTGGGGCCAACGTCCTGACTTTC
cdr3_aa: CASTGQGYTGANVLTF

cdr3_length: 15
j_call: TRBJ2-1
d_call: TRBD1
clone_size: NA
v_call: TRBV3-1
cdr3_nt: TGTGCCAGCGGCAACGGACAGGGGCTGGACAATGAGCAGTTCTTC
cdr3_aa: CASGNGQGLDNEQFF

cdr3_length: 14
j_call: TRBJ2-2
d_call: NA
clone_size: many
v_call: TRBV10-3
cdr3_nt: TGTGCCACCCTCCCGACCTGGGACACCGGGGAGCTGTTTTTT
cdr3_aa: CATLPTWDTGELFF

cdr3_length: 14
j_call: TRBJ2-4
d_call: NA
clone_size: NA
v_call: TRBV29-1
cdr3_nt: TGCAGCGTTCGGTGGAACCTAGCCAAAAACATTCAGTACTTC
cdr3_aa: CSVRWNLAKNIQYF

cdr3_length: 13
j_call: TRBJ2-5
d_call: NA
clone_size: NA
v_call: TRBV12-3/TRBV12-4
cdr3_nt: TGTGCCAGCAGTTTGTCGGCTTCAGAGACCCAGTACTTC
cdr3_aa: CASSLSASETQYF

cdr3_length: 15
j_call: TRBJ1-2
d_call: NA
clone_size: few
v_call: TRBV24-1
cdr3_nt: TGTGCCACCAGTGATGAGAACAGGGTGAGCTATGGCTACACCTTC
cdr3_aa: CATSDENRVSYGYTF